The 27 T cell receptor beta chains in this list originate from one sample, sequenced in a study of CD4 T cells in relation to SARS-CoV-2 and coronaviruses. Sequencing used immunoSEQ multiplex PCR; TCRdb keeps in-frame clones, though not all of them. The top ten clones hold roughly 4.7% of a sample with roughly 41,000 clones, 82% of them seen once. Their specific antigens are unknown. Specimen: naive CD4+ T cells from PBMCs, cultured in vitro. Subset in this sample: naive CD4+ T cells isolated by negative enrichment. The receptors derive from an adult with COVID-19.

CDR3 protein: CASSYETSYYNEQFF. DNA of the CDR3: TGTGCCAGTAGCTACGAAACTAGTTACTACAATGAGCAGTTCTTC. The chain links TRBV19 to TRBJ2-1; weak D call: TRBD2 (5 bases). Germline V lookup: CDR1 LNHDA, CDR2 SQIVND (reference sequence). Trimming cost V 6 bases and J 3 bases, with 15 bases left between them. This CDR3 spans 15 amino acids.

J is TRBJ2-5 and V is TRBV5-4, with TRBD1 identical over 8 bases. The CDR3 totals 17 residues. Germline V gives CDR1 SGHNT, CDR2 YYREEE (reference sequence). The V segment lost 4 bases and the J segment 4 bases; nucleotides outside the gene matches: 15. Here the CDR3 reads CASSRLVQGAMRETQYF. The CDR3 region has the DNA TGTGCCAGCAGCCGCTTAGTCCAGGGGGCAATGCGAGAGACCCAGTACTTC.

This clone occurred a few times. The gene calls are TRBV6-1 and TRBJ1-6; possible D gene TRBD1, 5 bases. The ends were cut back, 2 bases at V and 10 bases at J, with 12 bases in the middle. Germline assignment: CDR1 MNHNS and CDR2 SASEGT. The CDR3 is 14 amino acids. CDR3 nucleotides: TGTGCCAGCAGTGAATTGGGGGGTAGCTCACCCCTCCACTTT. Amino acids: CASSELGGSSPLHF.

This chain uses TRBV9 with TRBJ2-1, with 7 bases aligning to TRBD2. Unmatched junction bases numbered 13, after V lost 3 bases and J lost 7 bases. The germline V gene has CDR1 SGDLS and CDR2 YYNGEE. This CDR3 has 16 amino acids. This CDR3 is CASSARVAGARNEQFF. The CDR3 DNA reads as TGTGCCAGCAGCGCCAGGGTTGCGGGAGCGAGAAATGAGCAGTTCTTC.

The gene calls are TRBV30 and TRBJ1-1, with no clear D. The CDR3 is 13 amino acids. Germline V gives CDR1 GTSNPN, CDR2 SVGIG (reference sequence). V shed 2 bases and J shed 2 bases, with 9 bases lying between them. CDR3 nucleotide sequence: TGTGCCTGGAGTCCGGACTCAAACACTGAAGCTTTCTTT. This codes for CAWSPDSNTEAFF.

The V gene is TRBV9, the J gene TRBJ1-1; perhaps TRBD1 as D (5 bases). V lost 0 bases and J lost 3, with 9 bases in between. Germline-derived CDR1 and CDR2 are SGDLS and YYNGEE. The CDR3 covers 14 residues. The CDR3 nucleotides read TGTGCCAGCAGCGTAGACAGGTGGGACACTGAAGCTTTCTTT. It translates to CASSVDRWDTEAFF. The entire variable domain, with the rest obtained from reference TRBV9 and TRBJ1-1, is as follows: DSGVTQTPKHLITATGQRVTLRCSPRSGDLSVYWYQQSLDQGLQFLIQYYNGEERAKGNILERFSAQQFPDLHSELNLSSLELGDSALYFCASSVDRWDTEAFFGQGTRLTVV.

V usage is TRBV18 and J usage is TRBJ1-2, with D perhaps matching TRBD1 (6 bases). V lost 2 bases, J lost 3 bases, and 13 bases lay in between. The germline gives CDR1 KGHSH, CDR2 LQKENI. The CDR3 contains 15 residues. The CDR3 DNA reads as TGTGCCAGCTCACCAAGCCAGGGGAGGGACTATGGCTACACCTTC. Its translation is CASSPSQGRDYGYTF.

CDR3 DNA sequence: TGTGCCGCCCTCTCGTGGGGCGGGAATGAAAAACTGTTTTTT. Its translation: CAALSWGGNEKLFF. The J gene is TRBJ1-4, the V gene TRBV6-5; weak D call: TRBD1 (5 bases). Germline V gene sequence: CDR1 MNHEY, CDR2 SVGAGI. Trimming took 11 bases from V and 5 from J, leaving 18 bases between them. The CDR3 covers 14 residues.

This rearrangement joins TRBV3-1 (or the pseudogene TRBV3-2) to TRBJ1-4, with a tentative D call TRBD1 (5 bases). There are 18 residues in the CDR3. Trimming left V 0 bases short and J 2 bases short, with 16 bases between. CDR1 is LGHDT, CDR2 YNNKEL, per germline (reference sequence). CDR3 protein: CASSQDADRGETNEKLFF. The CDR3 nucleotides are TGTGCCAGCAGCCAAGATGCTGACAGAGGTGAGACTAATGAAAAACTGTTTTTT.

This clone was seen once. V usage is TRBV19 and J usage is TRBJ2-7, with 7 bases fitting TRBD2. Germline CDR1 LNHDA, CDR2 SQIVND (reference sequence). This CDR3 spans 14 amino acids. Trimming took 5 bases from V and 3 from J; bases not matched to a gene: 7. The CDR3 reads CASSSRRGDYEQYF. As DNA, the CDR3 is TGTGCCAGTAGTTCCCGTCGGGGGGACTACGAGCAGTACTTC.

The chain couples TRBV7-3 to TRBJ1-1; TRBD1 agrees at 8 bases. Germline trimming cut 5 bases from V and 5 bases from J; bases unmatched to any gene: 4. The CDR3 is 13 residues long. CDR1 and CDR2 (germline): SGHTA, FQGTGA. The CDR3 region is CASSAQGATEAFF. The CDR3 bases are TGTGCCAGCAGCGCTCAGGGGGCAACTGAAGCTTTCTTT.

This clone occurred once. The chain carries TRBV28 and TRBJ2-7, with 7 bases aligning to TRBD1. The CDR3 extends over 17 amino acids. The germline gives CDR1 MDHEN, CDR2 SYDVKM. Trimming took 5 bases from V and 1 from J; bases not matched to a gene: 14. The CDR3 here is CASSTSSRDRNSYEQYF. The DNA of the CDR3 is TGTGCCAGCAGTACGAGCTCCCGGGACAGAAATTCCTACGAGCAGTACTTC.

V gene TRBV30 combines with J gene TRBJ2-1, with D perhaps given as TRBD1 or TRBD2 (6 bases each). The CDR3 has 16 residues. Between the trimmed V and J ends, which lost 3 bases and 3 bases, there was a span of 18 bases. Looked up from germline, CDR1 is GTSNPN and CDR2 is SVGIG (reference sequence). The CDR3 region has the DNA TGTGCCTGGAGCCCCTTTTCGGGGGCTATCTACAATGAGCAGTTCTTC. Translation: CAWSPFSGAIYNEQFF. Using reference TRBV30 and TRBJ2-1 for the parts outside the CDR3, the full variable domain is SQTIHQWPATLVQPVGSPLSLECTVEGTSNPNLYWYRQAAGRGLQLLFYSVGIGQISSEVPQNLSASRPQDRQFILSSKKLLLSDSGFYLCAWSPFSGAIYNEQFFGPGTRLTVL.

The rearrangement links TRBV3-1 (or the pseudogene TRBV3-2) to TRBJ2-1; D unclear. V gave up 1 base and J gave up 8 bases, with 15 bases separating them. CDR3 size: 15 residues. Germline V lookup: CDR1 LGHDT, CDR2 YNNKEL (reference sequence). The CDR3 bases are TGTGCCAGCAGCCAAGTAGGTCGTGGTAAGGATGAGCAGTTCTTC. Amino acids: CASSQVGRGKDEQFF.

This sequence joins TRBV5-1 and TRBJ2-6; 9 nucleotides line up with TRBD1. The germline V gene encodes CDR1 SGHRS and CDR2 YFSETQ. There are 16 residues in the CDR3. V gave up 4 bases and J gave up 1 base; unmatched junction bases: 3. Here the CDR3 DNA reads TGCGCCAGCAGCACCGGGACAGGGTCTGGGGCCAACGTCCTGACTTTC. It codes for CASSTGTGSGANVLTF.

This rearrangement joins TRBV27 to TRBJ2-6, with a tentative D call TRBD1 (5 bases). CDR3 size: 16 residues. Per germline, CDR1 MNHEY and CDR2 SMNVEV (reference sequence). Trimming pared 5 bases from V and 3 bases from J, leaving 14 bases between. The CDR3 sequence: CASSQIRVDGANVLTF. CDR3 sequence (DNA): TGTGCCAGCAGTCAAATCAGGGTTGATGGGGCCAACGTCCTGACTTTC.

The chain employs TRBV30 and TRBJ1-3; the D gene is possibly TRBD1 (5 bases). Trimming took 5 bases from V and 0 from J, leaving 11 bases between them. The V gene's germline CDR1 is GTSNPN and CDR2 SVGIG (reference sequence). There are 14 residues in the CDR3. The CDR3 sequence is CAWGGRSSGNTIYF. Written as DNA, the CDR3 is TGTGCCTGGGGGGGACGGTCCTCTGGAAACACCATATATTTT.

The table lists this clone with a few counts. The gene calls are TRBV4-1 and TRBJ2-7; 7 bases are a match to TRBD2. This CDR3 comprises 16 residues. Germline-derived CDR1 and CDR2 are MGHRA and YSYEKL. V shed 3 bases, J shed 3 bases, and the junction held 11 bases outside the gene matches. CDR3 in amino acids: CASSQGFGGRDYEQYF. The DNA for the CDR3 is TGCGCCAGCAGCCAGGGGTTTGGCGGGAGAGACTACGAGCAGTACTTC.

This chain uses TRBV5-1 with TRBJ2-1; no clear D. CDR3 length: 15 amino acids. Germline CDR1 and CDR2: SGHRS and YFSETQ. Trimming stripped 1 base from V and 4 bases from J, with 12 bases between. This chain's CDR3 is CASSLLSSSYNEQFF. CDR3 bases: TGCGCCAGCAGCTTGTTGTCTTCAAGTTACAATGAGCAGTTCTTC. Variable domain in full (rest from reference TRBV5-1 and TRBJ2-1): KAGVTQTPRYLIKTRGQQVTLSCSPISGHRSVSWYQQTPGQGLQFLFEYFSETQRNKGNFPGRFSGRQFSNSRSEMNVSTLELGDSALYLCASSLLSSSYNEQFFGPGTRLTVL.

The CDR3 sequence is CASSLLWRGGHQPQHF. CDR3 nucleotide sequence: TGTGCCAGCTCACTCCTGTGGCGAGGGGGCCATCAGCCCCAGCATTTT. The chain couples TRBV18 to TRBJ1-5; 7 bases are a match to TRBD1. Per the germline V gene, CDR1 is KGHSH and CDR2 is LQKENI. J was trimmed by 5 bases and V by 4 bases; bases with no gene match: 11. The CDR3 has 16 residues.

The chain employs TRBV13 and TRBJ2-5; 10 bases map to TRBD2. The germline V gene has CDR1 PRHDT and CDR2 FYEKMQ (reference sequence). Trimming cost V 1 base and J 1 base; bases outside gene matches: 6. The CDR3 loop spans 17 amino acids. CDR3 sequence reads: CASSLEVAGGAQETQYF. Written as DNA, the CDR3 is TGTGCCAGCAGCTTAGAAGTAGCGGGAGGAGCCCAAGAGACCCAGTACTTC.

This clone was seen a handful of times. The chain recombines TRBV3-1 (or the pseudogene TRBV3-2) with TRBJ1-5; D uncertain. V lost 3 bases and J 7 bases, leaving 16 bases between the germline ends. The germline V gene encodes CDR1 LGHDT and CDR2 YNNKEL (reference sequence). CDR3 length: 15 amino acids. The chain's CDR3 is CASSHGGGAGQPQHF. The CDR3, as DNA: TGTGCCAGCAGCCATGGTGGCGGTGCTGGGCAGCCCCAGCATTTT.

The rearrangement links TRBV30 to TRBJ1-5; D remains unclear. V lost 3 bases and J 0 bases, leaving 12 bases between the germline ends. The germline V gene encodes CDR1 GTSNPN and CDR2 SVGIG (reference sequence). The CDR3 has 15 residues. The CDR3 loop is CAWSPGLNSNQPQHF. CDR3 DNA: TGTGCCTGGAGCCCCGGCCTCAATAGCAATCAGCCCCAGCATTTT. Complete variable domain (other parts from reference TRBV30 and TRBJ1-5): SQTIHQWPATLVQPVGSPLSLECTVEGTSNPNLYWYRQAAGRGLQLLFYSVGIGQISSEVPQNLSASRPQDRQFILSSKKLLLSDSGFYLCAWSPGLNSNQPQHFGDGTRLSIL.

The chain couples TRBV5-1 to TRBJ1-2; no firm D call. The length of the CDR3 is 14 residues. Germline V gives CDR1 SGHRS, CDR2 YFSETQ. V lost 0 bases and J 0 bases, leaving 6 bases between the germline ends. The CDR3 reads CASSLDSSNYGYTF. The CDR3 nucleotides read TGCGCCAGCAGCTTGGATTCGTCTAACTATGGCTACACCTTC.

J is TRBJ2-7 and V is TRBV12-3 or TRBV12-4; D is uncertain. V was pared by 3 bases and J by 5 bases, with 5 bases between. The CDR3 covers 11 residues. The CDR3 DNA sequence: TGTGCCAGCAGTTTGAGGAACGAGCAGTACTTC. Translated: CASSLRNEQYF.

The chain recombines TRBV19 with TRBJ2-1; D not certain. Germline values: CDR1 LNHDA, CDR2 SQIVND (reference sequence). V lost 1 base to trimming and J lost 3 bases, with 7 bases between them. This CDR3 is built from 14 residues. The DNA for the CDR3 is TGTGCCAGTAGTATAGGCTCCAACTACAATGAGCAGTTCTTC. Protein sequence: CASSIGSNYNEQFF.

In its sample, this clone was seen once. This chain links TRBV7-2 with TRBJ2-5; D uncertain. The CDR3 runs 14 residues. CDR1 SGHTA and CDR2 FQGNSA come from the germline V gene. Trimming shortened V by 1 base and J by 2 bases, and 8 bases separated the two germline ends. In DNA, the CDR3 is TGTGCCAGCAGCTTAGGGCGCAGACAAGAGACCCAGTACTTC. This codes for CASSLGRRQETQYF.